This TCR beta chain comes out of a study of response to subunit inactivated influenza vaccine. The study's findings and limits: Authors suggested few new T cells are recruited by each seasonal influenza vaccination.

This clonotype was detected a few times. Its antigen is unidentified. V was clipped by 0 bases and J by 3 bases, with 17 bases between them. Germline assignment: CDR1 SGHRS and CDR2 YFSETQ. This CDR3 is built from 17 residues. TCRdb used MiXCR to reprocess the RT-PCR reads, holding one entry per CDR3 protein. Of about 700,000 distinct CDR3 sequences in the sample, approximately 15% were seen once. V gene TRBV5-1 combines with J gene TRBJ2-3; D is uncertain. Sequences were derived from PBMCs from blood, sampled about 11 days after vaccination. This TCR was recovered from a middle-aged man who received an inactivated influenza vaccine. CDR3 in amino acids: CASSLVAMTQGTDTQYF. In nucleotides, the CDR3 is TGCGCCAGCAGCTTGGTCGCTATGACTCAAGGAACAGATACGCAGTATTTT.